The sequence of this T cell receptor beta chain was determined in a study of blood T cell repertoires in COVID-19. There are 15 residues in the CDR3. With V trimmed by 4 bases and J by 2 bases, 5 bases remained unmatched. The germline V gene encodes CDR1 LGHNA and CDR2 YNFKEQ. The participants were between about 18 and 90 years old and came from roughly 24 US areas. In the study's own analysis: Using reference gene primer amplification, nucleated cell counts were estimated. Profiling relied on immunoSEQ multiplex PCR, and the TCRdb table lists in-frame clones only, not all of them. That table gives V, J and clone size, and the DNA gave D and trimming. The sample lists about 280,000 clones; around 89% were seen once. This clone was seen more than once but under ten times.

The V gene is TRBV4-2, the J gene TRBJ1-5; 7 bases are a match to TRBD1. Sequencing was performed on PBMCs or T cells enriched from blood (not recorded which). The clonotype was recovered from a woman in her twenties or thirties with acute COVID-19. For the CDR3, the DNA is TGTGCCAGCAGCCCGAGGGGGCTTGGCAATCAGCCCCAGCATTTT. Residues: CASSPRGLGNQPQHF.